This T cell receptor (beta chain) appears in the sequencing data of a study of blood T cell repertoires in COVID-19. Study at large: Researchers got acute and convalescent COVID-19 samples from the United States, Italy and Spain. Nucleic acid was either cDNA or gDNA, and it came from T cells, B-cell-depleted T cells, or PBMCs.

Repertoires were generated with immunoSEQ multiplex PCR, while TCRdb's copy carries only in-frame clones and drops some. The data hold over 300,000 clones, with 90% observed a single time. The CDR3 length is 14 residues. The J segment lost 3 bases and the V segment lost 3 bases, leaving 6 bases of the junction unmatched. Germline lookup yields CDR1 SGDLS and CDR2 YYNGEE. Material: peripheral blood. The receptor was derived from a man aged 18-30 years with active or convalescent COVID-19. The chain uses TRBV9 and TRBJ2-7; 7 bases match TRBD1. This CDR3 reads CASSGSPGGYEQYF. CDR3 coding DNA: TGTGCCAGCAGCGGAAGTCCAGGGGGCTACGAGCAGTACTTC.